These 32 T cell receptor beta chains came from one sample sequenced in a study of cytomegalovirus exposure and HLA in healthy donors. Libraries were prepared by immunoSEQ multiplex PCR; TCRdb keeps only in-frame clonotypes and omits some of them. In the table there are about 130,000 clones, about nine tenths of which are singletons. The material sequenced was PBMCs. The receptors derive from a woman younger than 30 in good health and CMV-seronegative.

This chain uses TRBV11-3 with TRBJ2-7; possibly TRBD2 for D (5 bases). Trimming removed 2 bases from V and 2 bases from J, with 10 bases in between. CDR3 size: 14 residues. Germline CDR1 and CDR2: SGHNT and YENEEA. CDR3 protein: CASSLRLAPYEQYF. The CDR3 nucleotides are TGTGCCAGCAGCTTACGGCTAGCTCCCTACGAGCAGTACTTC.

CDR3 residues: CASSSERVSTHKTQYF. DNA of the CDR3: TGTGCCAGCAGCTCTGAGCGGGTATCGACCCACAAGACCCAGTACTTC. The V and J genes are TRBV7-3 and TRBJ2-5, with a possible D match to TRBD2 (6 bases). The germline CDR1 and CDR2 sequences are SGHTA and FQGTGA. The germline V and J ends were trimmed by 4 bases and 6 bases, with 21 bases remaining between them. This CDR3 comprises 16 residues.

The rearrangement links TRBV5-1 to TRBJ2-7, with 11 bases aligning to TRBD1. From germline, CDR1 is SGHRS and CDR2 YFSETQ. V trimming: 4 bases; J trimming: 7 bases; junction bases outside the gene matches: 10. The CDR3 is 15 amino acids. The CDR3 nucleotides are TGCGCCAGCAGCCCATCCGGGACAGGGGGTCGGGAGCAGTACTTC. Amino acids: CASSPSGTGGREQYF.

This clone appeared a single time. The rearrangement uses TRBV5-4 and TRBJ2-7, with TRBD1 identical over 9 bases. This CDR3 spans 16 amino acids. Germline V CDR1 and CDR2: SGHNT, YYREEE (reference sequence). The J segment lost 3 bases and the V segment lost 4 bases, leaving 11 bases of the junction unmatched. The chain's CDR3 is CASSPQAGQGIYEQYF. The DNA for the CDR3 is TGTGCCAGCAGCCCCCAAGCGGGACAGGGAATCTACGAGCAGTACTTC.

The V and J genes are TRBV10-3 and TRBJ2-3, with TRBD2 as a possible D gene (6 bases). This CDR3 comprises 19 residues. Germline loops: CDR1 ENHRY, CDR2 SYGVKD. V was shortened by 2 bases and J by 0 bases, with 21 bases between the two germline ends. The CDR3 protein is CAISEGGLLLHLSTDTQYF. CDR3 DNA: TGTGCCATCAGTGAGGGGGGACTCCTACTACATCTAAGCACAGATACGCAGTATTTT.

The J gene is TRBJ2-7, the V gene TRBV30; 10 bases agree with TRBD2. Germline-derived CDR1 and CDR2 are GTSNPN and SVGIG (reference sequence). This CDR3 is built from 14 residues. Trimming cost V 1 base and J 4 bases; bases outside gene matches: 4. CDR3 in amino acids: CAWSGAGGVYEQYF. CDR3 in DNA: TGTGCCTGGAGTGGAGCGGGAGGGGTATACGAGCAGTACTTC.

The genes are TRBV27 and TRBJ2-1; D not resolved. V was clipped by 3 bases and J by 7 bases, with 7 bases between them. Germline V CDR1 and CDR2: MNHEY, SMNVEV (reference sequence). The CDR3 is 12 amino acids. For the CDR3, the DNA is TGTGCCAGCAGTTTTCCCAGTAATGAGCAGTTCTTC. Its translation is CASSFPSNEQFF.

The chain recombines TRBV21-1 with TRBJ2-7; whether TRBD2, the table's D call, matches the DNA was not checked. TRBV21-1 represents a pseudogene. This CDR3 spans 18 amino acids. DNA of the CDR3: TGTGCCAGCAGCACCTTAGTAGTAGCGGGAGGCCCGGGGTACGAGCAGTACTTC. As protein: CASSTLVVAGGPGYEQYF.

The V gene is TRBV19, the J gene TRBJ2-5; 9 positions agree with TRBD1. Per the germline V gene, CDR1 is LNHDA and CDR2 is SQIVND (reference sequence). V was clipped by 5 bases and J by 1 base; unmatched bases: 5. The CDR3 loop spans 15 amino acids. As DNA, the CDR3 is TGTGCCAGTAGTCTCGGACAGGGGACCCAAGAGACCCAGTACTTC. It translates to CASSLGQGTQETQYF.

The chain has TRBV27 and TRBJ2-1; D not resolved. The V gene lost 4 bases and the J gene lost 4 bases, with 5 bases spanning the gap. CDR3 size: 12 residues. Germline V gives CDR1 MNHEY, CDR2 SMNVEV (reference sequence). The CDR3, as DNA: TGTGCCAGCAGTTCGGGTTACAATGAGCAGTTCTTC. It specifies CASSSGYNEQFF.

V gene TRBV28 combines with J gene TRBJ2-3; D might be TRBD2 (6 bases). Trimming took off 5 bases at V and 0 bases at J, with 18 bases between the two ends. CDR1 MDHEN and CDR2 SYDVKM come from the germline V gene. The CDR3 runs 17 residues. The CDR3 coding sequence is TGTGCCAGCAGTCCGATAGGAGGGGACCCTAGCACAGATACGCAGTATTTT. Amino acid sequence: CASSPIGGDPSTDTQYF.

The rearrangement uses TRBV1 and TRBJ2-1; no check of the table's D call, TRBD2, against the DNA was made. TRBV1 is shown as a pseudogene. The CDR3 extends over 16 amino acids. CDR3 residues: CTSSQDPREKWNEQFF. In nucleotides, the CDR3 is TGCACCAGCAGCCAAGATCCACGGGAGAAGTGGAATGAGCAGTTCTTC.

The rearrangement links TRBV11-1 to TRBJ2-7, with 10 nucleotides matching TRBD1. Losses at the gene ends were 0 bases for V and 3 bases for J; bases not matched to a gene: 5. The CDR3 is made up of 16 amino acids. CDR1 and CDR2 (germline): SGHAT, FQDESV (reference sequence). The chain's CDR3 is CASSLARTGGIYEQYF. CDR3 bases: TGTGCCAGCAGCTTAGCGCGGACAGGGGGGATCTACGAGCAGTACTTC.

This chain connects TRBV5-1 to TRBJ2-7; 8 positions match TRBD2. V was pared by 0 bases and J by 3 bases, with 2 bases of the junction left unmatched. The CDR3 totals 14 residues. Germline V gene sequence: CDR1 SGHRS, CDR2 YFSETQ. DNA of the CDR3: TGCGCCAGCAGCTTGGGTCGGGAGGGCTACGAGCAGTACTTC. Translation gives CASSLGREGYEQYF. Full variable domain (missing parts from reference TRBV5-1 and TRBJ2-7): KAGVTQTPRYLIKTRGQQVTLSCSPISGHRSVSWYQQTPGQGLQFLFEYFSETQRNKGNFPGRFSGRQFSNSRSEMNVSTLELGDSALYLCASSLGREGYEQYFGPGTRLTVT.

The chain combines TRBV7-9 with TRBJ2-2; unclear D gene. Trimming stripped 1 base from V and 4 bases from J, with 7 bases between. Germline V gene data show CDR1 as SEHNR and CDR2 as FQNEAQ (reference sequence). The CDR3 sequence is 14 residues long. The CDR3 here is CASSLGSTTGELFF. The CDR3 coding sequence is TGTGCCAGCAGCTTAGGTTCTACCACCGGGGAGCTGTTTTTT.

As regards this clone: The sample carries other DNA sequences with the same CDR3. This chain connects TRBV20-1 to TRBJ1-2; D is uncertain. Germline lookup yields CDR1 DFQATT and CDR2 SNEGSKA (reference sequence). The V and J ends lost 3 bases and 5 bases respectively, with 7 bases between them. The CDR3 contains 11 residues. In DNA form, the CDR3 reads TGCAGTGCTAGTGGCAGTTATGGCTACACCTTC. It codes for CSASGSYGYTF.

The V call is TRBV7-9, the J call TRBJ2-1, with 7 bases matching TRBD1. V dropped 4 bases and J dropped 9; count of bases not matched to a gene: 12. Germline V lookup: CDR1 SEHNR, CDR2 FQNEAQ (reference sequence). This CDR3 has 15 residues. The CDR3 region has the DNA TGTGCCAGCAGCTGGGGGACAGCTGATAGTACTGAGCAGTTCTTC. Encoded protein: CASSWGTADSTEQFF.

This chain connects TRBV5-4 to TRBJ2-7; 10 bases fit TRBD1. This CDR3 has 13 amino acids. V dropped 5 bases and J dropped 7; count of bases not matched to a gene: 6. CDR1 and CDR2 (germline): SGHNT, YYREEE (reference sequence). CDR3 in amino acids: CASSLGQGEEQYF. For the CDR3, the DNA is TGTGCCAGCAGTTTAGGACAGGGGGAAGAGCAGTACTTC.

The rearrangement uses TRBV28 and TRBJ1-5; D unclear. The CDR3 sequence is 15 residues long. Looked up from germline, CDR1 is MDHEN and CDR2 is SYDVKM. With 6 bases removed from V and 0 bases from J, the gap between germline ends came to 12 bases. This chain's CDR3 is CASSRGSYSNQPQHF. The CDR3, as DNA: TGTGCCAGCAGCCGAGGGTCCTATAGCAATCAGCCCCAGCATTTT.

The V and J genes are TRBV4-1 and TRBJ2-3; D is perhaps TRBD2 (5 bases). The germline CDR1 and CDR2 sequences are MGHRA and YSYEKL. The length of the CDR3 is 12 residues. V was cut by 4 bases and J by 3 bases, with 5 bases left in between. The CDR3 region is CASSRETDTQYF. In DNA form, the CDR3 reads TGCGCCAGCAGCCGGGAGACAGATACGCAGTATTTT.

This chain joins TRBV13 and TRBJ2-2; 8 bases line up with TRBD2. Germline CDR1 reads PRHDT; CDR2 reads FYEKMQ (reference sequence). This CDR3 is built from 15 residues. V shed 3 bases and J 6 bases; nucleotides not matched to a gene: 6. In DNA form, the CDR3 reads TGTGCCAGCAGCTTGCTAAGCGGGAGTTCCGGGGAGCTGTTTTTT. Translating gives CASSLLSGSSGELFF.

The chain recombines TRBV7-9 with TRBJ1-3; a weak D match, TRBD1 (5 bases). CDR1 and CDR2 (germline): SEHNR, FQNEAQ (reference sequence). This CDR3 spans 15 amino acids. V was pared by 2 bases and J by 3 bases, with 11 bases between. CDR3 bases: TGTGCCAGCAGCTTACCGGGACTCGGTGGAAACACCATATATTTT. Amino acid sequence: CASSLPGLGGNTIYF. Combining the CDR3 with reference TRBV7-9 and TRBJ1-3 gives the whole variable domain DTGVSQNPRHKITKRGQNVTFRCDPISEHNRLYWYRQTLGQGPEFLTYFQNEAQLEKSRLLSDRFSAERPKGSFSTLEIQRTEQGDSAMYLCASSLPGLGGNTIYFGEGSWLTVV.

The chain couples TRBV5-1 to TRBJ2-7; 8 nucleotides agree with TRBD2. Trimming removed 4 bases from V and 6 bases from J; junction bases left unmatched: 9. CDR1 is SGHRS, CDR2 YFSETQ, per germline. There are 14 residues in the CDR3. CDR3 loop: CASSGGLVSGEQYF. CDR3 DNA sequence: TGCGCCAGCAGCGGGGGACTAGTCTCGGGCGAGCAGTACTTC.

J is TRBJ2-6 and V is TRBV6-5; D is perhaps TRBD1 (6 bases). Germline V gene sequence: CDR1 MNHEY, CDR2 SVGAGI. This CDR3 comprises 15 residues. Trimming stripped 7 bases from V and 2 bases from J, with 12 bases between. The CDR3 loop reads CASTPTGTGANVLTF. CDR3 DNA: TGTGCCAGCACCCCCACAGGGACTGGGGCCAACGTCCTGACTTTC.

Turning to this clone: An end of the junction does not agree with germline; a read error may underlie this. The chain carries TRBV7-6 and TRBJ2-2; 7 bases are a match to TRBD2. Germline V lookup: CDR1 SGHVS, CDR2 FNYEAQ. The CDR3 covers 14 residues. CDR3 region: CASSLDVHGGVLFF. The CDR3 nucleotides are TGTGCCAGCAGCTTAGACGTGCATGGGGGGGTGCTGTTTTTT.

This clone occurred once. The chain links TRBV13 to TRBJ2-7; TRBD1 matches at 12 bases. V lost 5 bases, J lost 6 bases, and 11 bases stayed unmatched. CDR1 PRHDT and CDR2 FYEKMQ come from the germline V gene (reference sequence). There are 16 residues in the CDR3. CDR3 in DNA: TGTGCCAGCAGCGAATCTCCGGGACAGGGGGCGGGCGAGCAGTACTTC. It specifies CASSESPGQGAGEQYF.

The chain recombines TRBV13 with TRBJ2-7, with 8 bases aligning to TRBD1. The CDR3 loop spans 15 amino acids. The germline V gene encodes CDR1 PRHDT and CDR2 FYEKMQ (reference sequence). The junction had 5 bases not matched to a gene; V was cut back by 0 bases and J by 4 bases. Here the CDR3 DNA reads TGTGCCAGCAGCTTAGGCGACAGGGGCCCATACGAGCAGTACTTC. It yields the protein CASSLGDRGPYEQYF. The full variable domain, in which reference TRBV13 and TRBJ2-7 provide the parts outside the CDR3, is AAGVIQSPRHLIKEKRETATLKCYPIPRHDTVYWYQQGPGQDPQFLISFYEKMQSDKGSIPDRFSAQQFSDYHSELNMSSLELGDSALYFCASSLGDRGPYEQYFGPGTRLTVT.

This clone has at least ten counts. The chain recombines TRBV6-4 with TRBJ1-3; D perhaps matches TRBD1 (5 bases). V was cut by 4 bases and J by 2 bases, with 12 bases left in between. The CDR3 length is 15 residues. Germline CDR1 MRHNA, CDR2 SNTAGT. The CDR3 nucleotides read TGTGCCAGCAGTGCAGGACCAGGGCCTGGAAACACCATATATTTT. It is translated as CASSAGPGPGNTIYF.

The chain joins TRBV5-4 to TRBJ1-4; the D is unclear. This CDR3 spans 13 amino acids. CDR1 and CDR2 (germline): SGHNT, YYREEE (reference sequence). Trimming removed 0 bases at V and 7 bases at J, with 7 bases between. The CDR3 DNA follows: TGTGCCAGCAGCTTGGATCGGGGTGAAAAACTGTTTTTT. This translates into CASSLDRGEKLFF.

The CDR3 here is CASSIWTGLGYGYTF. The CDR3 DNA reads as TGTGCCAGTAGTATATGGACAGGGTTGGGCTATGGCTACACCTTC. The chain employs TRBV19 and TRBJ1-2; 8 nucleotides match TRBD1. The CDR3 runs 15 residues. After removal of 2 bases from V and 4 bases from J, the junction contained 6 bases not matched to a gene. Germline CDR1 reads LNHDA; CDR2 reads SQIVND (reference sequence).

This clone was detected a few times. The rearrangement uses TRBV27 and TRBJ2-7; no firm D call. Germline assignment: CDR1 MNHEY and CDR2 SMNVEV (reference sequence). CDR3 size: 11 residues. Trimming pared 6 bases from V and 0 bases from J, leaving 3 bases between. The CDR3 protein is CASRSSYEQYF. CDR3 DNA: TGTGCCAGCAGGAGCTCCTACGAGCAGTACTTC.

The chain joins TRBV7-2 to TRBJ1-2; D call uncertain. The germline V and J ends were trimmed by 0 bases and 7 bases, with 9 bases remaining between them. This CDR3 region has 13 residues. CDR1 and CDR2 from the germline V gene are SGHTA and FQGNSA. This CDR3 reads CASSLAGGVGYTF. The DNA of the CDR3 is TGTGCCAGCAGCTTAGCAGGTGGAGTTGGCTACACCTTC.